Detailed here is one TCR beta chain. Its specificity is unknown. CD4+ cells yielded CD45RA+ naive and CD45RA-negative memory subsets. Deep was the level used in running the assay. Sequencing used immunoSEQ multiplex PCR; TCRdb keeps in-frame clones, though not all of them. The data show approximately 2,300,000 clones, about nine tenths seen once. These data belong to a study of shared clonotypes between healthy human individuals. General study results and limits: A small donor pool kept down the genetic and exposure-history diversity that was represented. Among the subsets, naive ones generally showed larger estimated richness than memory ones.

This CDR3 has 17 residues. V lost 2 bases and J lost 8, with 24 bases in between. Germline V lookup: CDR1 LGHNA, CDR2 YNFKEQ. The receptor comes from a man younger than 35 in good health. Some clones in this sample may be carry-over from other donors' samples. Sequencing input: naive CD4+ T cells from PBMCs. Noted subset: CD45RA+ positively selected. The chain uses TRBV4-2 and TRBJ1-2; D may be TRBD1 (6 bases). The CDR3 reads CASSQPGEGRGARGYTF. The CDR3 bases are TGTGCCAGCAGCCAACCGGGTGAGGGCAGGGGCGCCCGGGGCTACACCTTC.